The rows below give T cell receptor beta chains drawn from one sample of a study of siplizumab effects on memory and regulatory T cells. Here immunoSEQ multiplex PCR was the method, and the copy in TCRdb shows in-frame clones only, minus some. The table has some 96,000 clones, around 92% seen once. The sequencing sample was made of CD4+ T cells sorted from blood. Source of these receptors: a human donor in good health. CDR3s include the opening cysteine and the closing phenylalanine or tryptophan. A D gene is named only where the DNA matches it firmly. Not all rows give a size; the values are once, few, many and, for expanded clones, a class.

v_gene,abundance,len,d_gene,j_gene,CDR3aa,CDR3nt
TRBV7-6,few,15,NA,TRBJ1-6,CASSFQGGLTSPLHF,TGTGCCAGCAGCTTCCAGGGTGGGTTAACGTCACCCCTCCACTTT
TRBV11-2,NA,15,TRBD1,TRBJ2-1,CASSPHTTGGYEQFF,TGTGCCAGCAGCCCCCACACCACAGGGGGCTATGAGCAGTTCTTC
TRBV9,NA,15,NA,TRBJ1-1,CASSVDAGTNTEAFF,TGTGCCAGCAGCGTAGACGCAGGGACCAACACTGAAGCTTTCTTT
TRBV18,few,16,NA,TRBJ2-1,CASSLYGPNSYNEQFF,TGTGCCAGCTCACTGTACGGACCAAACTCCTACAATGAGCAGTTCTTC
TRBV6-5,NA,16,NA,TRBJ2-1,CASSYVRGTAYNEQFF,TGTGCCAGCAGTTACGTTAGGGGGACTGCCTACAATGAGCAGTTCTTC
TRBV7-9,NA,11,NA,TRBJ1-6,CASSLDSPLHF,TGTGCCAGCAGCTTAGATTCACCCCTCCACTTT
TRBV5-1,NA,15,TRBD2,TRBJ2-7,CASSSWTSGGYEQYF,TGCGCCAGCAGCTCCTGGACTAGCGGGGGCTACGAGCAGTACTTC
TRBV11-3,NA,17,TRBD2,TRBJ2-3,CASSLGLAGGPRDTQYF,TGTGCCAGCAGCTTAGGACTAGCGGGGGGGCCTCGGGATACGCAGTATTTT
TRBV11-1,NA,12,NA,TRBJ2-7,CASSLVRTEQYF,TGTGCCAGCAGCTTAGTTAGGACCGAGCAGTACTTC
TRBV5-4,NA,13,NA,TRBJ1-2,CASSLGGNYGYTF,TGTGCCAGCAGCTTGGGGGGGAACTATGGCTACACCTTC
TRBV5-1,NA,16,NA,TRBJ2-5,CASSPGTGGYQETQYF,TGCGCCAGCAGCCCGGGAACGGGGGGCTACCAAGAGACCCAGTACTTC
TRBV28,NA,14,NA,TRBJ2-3,CASTLLGGWDTQYF,TGTGCCAGCACTTTACTGGGCGGGTGGGATACGCAGTATTTT
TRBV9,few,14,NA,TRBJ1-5,CASSLKVRSQPQHF,TGTGCCAGCAGCTTAAAGGTCCGGAGTCAGCCCCAGCATTTT
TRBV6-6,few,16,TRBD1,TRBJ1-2,CASSYPPGRGNYGYTF,TGTGCCAGCAGTTACCCCCCGGGCAGGGGGAACTATGGCTACACCTTC
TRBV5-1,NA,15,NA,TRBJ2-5,CASSLPVSNGETQYF,TGCGCCAGCAGCTTGCCAGTCTCAAATGGAGAGACCCAGTACTTC
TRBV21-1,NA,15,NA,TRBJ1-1,CASITLAWGKSEAFF,TGTGCCAGCATCACACTAGCGTGGGGGAAAAGTGAAGCTTTCTTT
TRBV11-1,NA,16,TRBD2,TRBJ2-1,CASSLVAGGPYNEQFF,TGTGCCAGCAGCTTAGTAGCGGGGGGGCCCTACAATGAGCAGTTCTTC
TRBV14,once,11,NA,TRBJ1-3,CASSQLATIYF,TGTGCCAGCAGCCAACTGGCCACCATATATTTT
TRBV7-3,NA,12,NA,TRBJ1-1,CASSLYGGLAFF,TGTGCCAGCAGCTTATACGGGGGCTTGGCTTTCTTT
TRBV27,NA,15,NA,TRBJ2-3,CASSLDSRTTDTQYF,TGTGCCAGCAGTTTGGACAGCCGAACCACAGATACGCAGTATTTT
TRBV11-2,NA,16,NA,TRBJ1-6,CASSLVGSSYNSPLHF,TGTGCCAGCAGCTTAGTTGGGAGCTCCTATAATTCACCCCTCCACTTT
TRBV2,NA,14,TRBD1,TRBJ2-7,CASSDGQGIYEQYF,TGTGCCAGCAGTGATGGACAGGGAATCTACGAGCAGTACTTC
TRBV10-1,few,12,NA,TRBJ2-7,CASSRGSAEQYF,TGCGCCAGCAGTCGAGGGTCGGCCGAGCAGTACTTC
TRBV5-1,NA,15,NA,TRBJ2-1,CASSLGTVRGNEQFF,TGCGCCAGCAGCTTGGGGACAGTAAGAGGGAATGAGCAGTTCTTC
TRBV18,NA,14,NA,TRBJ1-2,CASSPGRLNYGYTF,TGTGCCAGCTCCCCCGGACGGCTAAACTATGGCTACACCTTC
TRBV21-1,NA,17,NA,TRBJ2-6,CAHRIGTTLSGANVLTF,TGTGCCCATAGAATAGGGACTACCCTCTCTGGGGCCAACGTCCTGACTTTC
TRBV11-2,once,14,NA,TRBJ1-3,CASNTVYSGNTIYF,TGTGCCAGCAACACAGTCTACTCTGGAAACACCATATATTTT
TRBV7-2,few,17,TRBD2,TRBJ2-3,CASSWSSGGAGTDTQYF,TGTGCCAGCAGCTGGTCTAGCGGGGGGGCCGGAACAGATACGCAGTATTTT
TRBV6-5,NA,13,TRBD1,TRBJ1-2,CASSMTGDYGYTF,TGTGCCAGCAGTATGACAGGGGACTATGGCTACACCTTC
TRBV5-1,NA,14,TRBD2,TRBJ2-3,CASSFSGGDVTQYF,TGCGCCAGCAGCTTTAGCGGGGGGGATGTTACGCAGTATTTT
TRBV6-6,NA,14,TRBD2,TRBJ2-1,CASRRGLGGGEQFF,TGTGCCAGCAGACGGGGACTAGGGGGTGGTGAGCAGTTCTTC
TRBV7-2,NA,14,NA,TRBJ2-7,CASSLRRGFDEQYF,TGTGCCAGCAGCTTACGGCGGGGATTCGACGAGCAGTACTTC
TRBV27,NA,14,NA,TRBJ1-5,CASSPGRDNQPQHF,TGTGCCAGCAGTCCAGGACGGGACAATCAGCCCCAGCATTTT
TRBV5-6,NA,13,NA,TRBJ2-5,CASSLEVVKTQYF,TGTGCCAGCAGCTTGGAGGTTGTTAAGACCCAGTACTTC
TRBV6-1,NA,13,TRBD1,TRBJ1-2,CASSDTGGYGYTF,TGTGCCAGCAGTGACACAGGGGGCTATGGCTACACCTTC
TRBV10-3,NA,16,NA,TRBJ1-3,CAISESNIDRGNTIYF,TGTGCCATCAGTGAGTCGAACATAGATCGTGGAAACACCATATATTTT
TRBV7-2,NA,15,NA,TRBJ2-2,CASSSPGPRTGELFF,TGTGCCAGCAGCTCCCCGGGCCCTCGGACCGGGGAGCTGTTTTTT
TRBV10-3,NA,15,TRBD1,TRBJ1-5,CAISEDRGGSQPQHF,TGTGCCATCAGTGAGGACAGGGGAGGGAGTCAGCCCCAGCATTTT
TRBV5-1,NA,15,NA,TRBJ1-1,CASSFTGLTNTEAFF,TGCGCCAGCAGCTTCACGGGACTGACAAACACTGAAGCTTTCTTT
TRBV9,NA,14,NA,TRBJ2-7,CASSVGTGAYEQYF,TGTGCCAGCAGCGTAGGTACGGGGGCCTACGAGCAGTACTTC
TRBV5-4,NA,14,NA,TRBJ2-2,CASSNSGVHGELFF,TGTGCCAGCAGCAACTCGGGGGTTCACGGGGAGCTGTTTTTT
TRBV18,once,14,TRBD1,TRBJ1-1,CASSLPTGNTEAFF,TGTGCCAGCTCACTACCGACAGGGAATACTGAAGCTTTCTTT
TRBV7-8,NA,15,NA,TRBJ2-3,CASSWRGQRTDTQYF,TGTGCCAGCAGCTGGAGGGGACAGCGCACAGATACGCAGTATTTT
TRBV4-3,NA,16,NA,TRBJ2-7,CASSQDPGVGAYEQYF,TGCGCCAGCAGCCAAGATCCGGGAGTTGGGGCCTACGAGCAGTACTTC
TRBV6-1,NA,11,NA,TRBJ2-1,CASSMLNEQFF,TGTGCCAGCAGCATGCTCAATGAGCAGTTCTTC
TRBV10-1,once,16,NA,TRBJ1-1,CASSEGGVNVNTEAFF,TGCGCCAGCAGTGAAGGGGGGGTTAATGTGAACACTGAAGCTTTCTTT
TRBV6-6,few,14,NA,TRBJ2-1,CASSYSTSSDEQFF,TGTGCCAGCAGTTACTCGACATCCAGCGATGAGCAGTTCTTC
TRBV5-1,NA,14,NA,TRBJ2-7,CASSLAGSSYEQYF,TGCGCCAGCAGCTTGGCTGGGAGCTCCTACGAGCAGTACTTC
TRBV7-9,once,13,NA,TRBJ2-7,CASSLLSGGEQYF,TGTGCCAGCAGCTTACTATCCGGGGGCGAGCAGTACTTC
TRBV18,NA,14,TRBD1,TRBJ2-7,CASSPAGTGTEQYF,TGTGCCAGCTCACCGGCCGGGACAGGGACCGAGCAGTACTTC
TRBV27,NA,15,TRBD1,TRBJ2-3,CASSSDRGKDRTQYF,TGTGCCAGCAGTTCCGACAGGGGGAAGGATCGTACGCAGTATTTT
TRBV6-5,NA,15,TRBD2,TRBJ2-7,CASTGRTSGSYEQYF,TGTGCCAGCACCGGAAGGACTAGCGGATCCTACGAGCAGTACTTC
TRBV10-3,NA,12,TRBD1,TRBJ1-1,CAISLTGAEAFF,TGTGCCATCAGCCTGACAGGGGCGGAAGCTTTCTTT
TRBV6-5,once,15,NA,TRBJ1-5,CASSYSSNSNQPQHF,TGTGCCAGCAGTTACTCAAGTAATAGCAATCAGCCCCAGCATTTT
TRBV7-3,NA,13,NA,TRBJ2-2,CASSVQYTGELFF,TGTGCCAGCAGTGTACAGTACACCGGGGAGCTGTTTTTT
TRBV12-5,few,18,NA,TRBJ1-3,CASGPLSDRLSSGNTIYF,TGTGCTAGTGGTCCCCTGTCCGACAGGCTTAGCTCTGGAAACACCATATATTTT
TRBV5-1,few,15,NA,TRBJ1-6,CASSLSGRGNSPLHF,TGCGCCAGCAGCTTGTCGGGCAGGGGTAATTCACCCCTCCACTTT
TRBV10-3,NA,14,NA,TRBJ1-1,CAITNSGVVTEAFF,TGTGCCATCACCAACTCCGGGGTGGTCACTGAAGCTTTCTTT
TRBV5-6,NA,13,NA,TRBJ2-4,CASSLAEGSIQYF,TGTGCCAGCAGCTTGGCCGAGGGCAGCATTCAGTACTTC
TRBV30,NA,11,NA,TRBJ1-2,CASHGGYGYTF,TGTGCCTCCCACGGGGGTTATGGCTACACCTTC